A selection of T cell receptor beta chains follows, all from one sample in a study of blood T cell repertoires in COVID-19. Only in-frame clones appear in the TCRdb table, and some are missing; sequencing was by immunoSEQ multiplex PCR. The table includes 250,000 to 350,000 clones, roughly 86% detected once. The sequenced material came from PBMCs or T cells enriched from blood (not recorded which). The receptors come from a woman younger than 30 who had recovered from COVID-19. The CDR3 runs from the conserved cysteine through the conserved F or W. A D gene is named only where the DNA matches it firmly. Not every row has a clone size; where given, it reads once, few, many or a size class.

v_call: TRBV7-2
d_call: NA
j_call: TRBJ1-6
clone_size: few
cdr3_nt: TGTGCCAGCAGCTTAGCTCCAGGGGACTCACCCCTCCACTTT
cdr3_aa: CASSLAPGDSPLHF

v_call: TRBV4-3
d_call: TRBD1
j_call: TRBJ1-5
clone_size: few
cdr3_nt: TGCGCCAGCAGCCAAGAATCCGGGACAGCTATTGTTAGCAATCAGCCCCAGCATTTT
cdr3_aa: CASSQESGTAIVSNQPQHF

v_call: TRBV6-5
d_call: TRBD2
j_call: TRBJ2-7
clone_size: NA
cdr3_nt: TGTGCCAGCAGTAGAGTCGGGGAGGGCTCCTACGAGCAGTACTTC
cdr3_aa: CASSRVGEGSYEQYF

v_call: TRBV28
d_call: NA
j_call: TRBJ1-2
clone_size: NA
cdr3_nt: TGTGCCAGCAGCCGACGGGGAGAATTCTATGGCTACACCTTC
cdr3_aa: CASSRRGEFYGYTF

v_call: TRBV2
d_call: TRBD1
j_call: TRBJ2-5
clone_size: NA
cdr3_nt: TGTGCCAGCAGGGTGGGGACAGGGGGAAGGGAGACCCAGTACTTC
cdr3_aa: CASRVGTGGRETQYF

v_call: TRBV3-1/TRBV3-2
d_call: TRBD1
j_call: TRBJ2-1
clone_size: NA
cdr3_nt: TGTGCCAGCAGCCAACAACCCGAAGACGGACAGGGGGGTCAGTTCTTC
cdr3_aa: CASSQQPEDGQGGQFF

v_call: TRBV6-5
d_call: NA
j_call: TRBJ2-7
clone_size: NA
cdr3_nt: TGTGCCAGTACACTAGGGGGTCCCTACGAGCAGTACTTC
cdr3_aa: CASTLGGPYEQYF

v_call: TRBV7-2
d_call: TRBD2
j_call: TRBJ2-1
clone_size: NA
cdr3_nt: TGTGCCAGCAGGTATATAGGGACTAGCGGGGGGGCCAGAGATGAGCAGTTCTTC
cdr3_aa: CASRYIGTSGGARDEQFF

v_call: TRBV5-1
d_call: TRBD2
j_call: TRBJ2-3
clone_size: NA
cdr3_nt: TGCGCCAGCAGCTTAGGGACTAGCGGGGGCGCGGCAGATACGCAGTATTTT
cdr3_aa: CASSLGTSGGAADTQYF

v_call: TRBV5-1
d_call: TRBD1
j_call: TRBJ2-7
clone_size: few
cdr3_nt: TGCGCCAGCAGCTTGGCGCCAGGGGGTGAGCAGTACTTC
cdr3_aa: CASSLAPGGEQYF

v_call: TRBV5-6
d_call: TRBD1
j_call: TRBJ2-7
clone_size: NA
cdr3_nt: TGTGCCAGCAGGGGTACAGGGGACTCCTACGAGCAGTACTTC
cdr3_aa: CASRGTGDSYEQYF

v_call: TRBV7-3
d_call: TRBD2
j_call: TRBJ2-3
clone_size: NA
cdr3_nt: TGTGCCAGCAGCCCGAGGGGTACTAGCGGGGACTTATGGGCAGATACGCAGTATTTT
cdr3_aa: CASSPRGTSGDLWADTQYF

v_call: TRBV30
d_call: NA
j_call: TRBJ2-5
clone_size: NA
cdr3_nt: TGTGCCTGGAGTTACAACCAAGAGACCCAGTACTTC
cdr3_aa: CAWSYNQETQYF

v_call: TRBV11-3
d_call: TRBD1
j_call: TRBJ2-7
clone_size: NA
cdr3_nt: TGTGCCAGCAGCACCAGACAGGGGAGCTACGAGCAGTACTTC
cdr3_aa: CASSTRQGSYEQYF

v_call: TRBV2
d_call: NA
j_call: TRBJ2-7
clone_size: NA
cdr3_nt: TGTGCCAGCAGTCAGGCGACAAGCGGGTACGAGCAGTACTTC
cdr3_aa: CASSQATSGYEQYF

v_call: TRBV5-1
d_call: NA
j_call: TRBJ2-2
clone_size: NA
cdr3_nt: TGCGCCAGCAGGCCGGGTCTGTACACCGGGGAGCTGTTTTTT
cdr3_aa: CASRPGLYTGELFF

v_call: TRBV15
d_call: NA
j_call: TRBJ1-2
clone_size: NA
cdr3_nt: TGTGCCACCTTAGATTCCGGCTATGGCTACACCTTC
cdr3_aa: CATLDSGYGYTF

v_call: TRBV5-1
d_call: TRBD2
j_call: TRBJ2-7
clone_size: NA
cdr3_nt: TGCGCCAGCAGCCCGTCGGTGGCGGGAGGGTTTTACGAGCAGTACTTC
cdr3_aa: CASSPSVAGGFYEQYF

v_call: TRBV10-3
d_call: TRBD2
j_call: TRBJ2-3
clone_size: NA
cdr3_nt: TGTGCCACAAGGGAGCCGAGCGCGGGGGGTAATTGGAATACGCAGTATTTT
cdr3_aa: CATREPSAGGNWNTQYF

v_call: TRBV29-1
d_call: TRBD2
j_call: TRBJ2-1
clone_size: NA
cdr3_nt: TGCAGCGTTCAGCGGGGGGTTTCCTACAATGAGCAGTTCTTC
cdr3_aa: CSVQRGVSYNEQFF

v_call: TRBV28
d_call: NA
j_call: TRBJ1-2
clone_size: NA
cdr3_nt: TGTGCCAGCAGTCCCCCCAGGGATCGGGGCTACACCTTC
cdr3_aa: CASSPPRDRGYTF

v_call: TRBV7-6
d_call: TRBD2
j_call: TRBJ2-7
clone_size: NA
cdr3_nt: TGTGCCAGCACCACCGAGCGGGAGTCCTCCCGTAGTCACGAGCAGTACTTC
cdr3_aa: CASTTERESSRSHEQYF

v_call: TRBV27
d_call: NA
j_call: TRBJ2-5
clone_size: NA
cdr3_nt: TGTGCCAGCAAAATCCGACAGGCCAGCTATGGGGAGACCCAGTACTTC
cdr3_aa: CASKIRQASYGETQYF

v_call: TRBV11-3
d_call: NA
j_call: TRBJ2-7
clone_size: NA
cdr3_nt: TGTGCCAGCAGCCATTCCGACAGAACCTACGAGCAGTACTTC
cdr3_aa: CASSHSDRTYEQYF

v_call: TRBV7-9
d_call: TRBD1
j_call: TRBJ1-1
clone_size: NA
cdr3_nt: TGTGCCAGCAGCCTTCTAGGGGGCAGAAGAAACACTGAAGCTTTCTTT
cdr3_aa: CASSLLGGRRNTEAFF